Presented here are 3 T cell receptor beta chains from one specimen sequenced in a study of cytomegalovirus exposure and HLA in healthy donors. With 60 Vbeta and 13 Jbeta primers, the PCR was carried out. TCRdb's copy holds only in-frame clones and misses some; the assay was immunoSEQ multiplex PCR. Here the sample spans roughly 80,000 clones, less than 80% being singletons. The sample was PBMCs. The origin of the receptors is a woman aged 40 to 50 in good health and CMV-seronegative.

The rearrangement uses TRBV30 and TRBJ2-5, with 10 bases identical to TRBD2. Germline V lookup: CDR1 GTSNPN, CDR2 SVGIG (reference sequence). Trimming at V came to 3 bases and at J to 5 bases, leaving 12 bases not matched to a gene. The CDR3 loop spans 16 amino acids. CDR3 sequence (DNA): TGTGCCTGGAGATCCCGCGAGCGGGGGGGCCGGGAGACCCAGTACTTC. Translation: CAWRSRERGGRETQYF.

This chain joins TRBV5-4 and TRBJ2-1; D might be TRBD1 (5 bases). Germline assignment: CDR1 SGHNT and CDR2 YYREEE (reference sequence). This CDR3 contains 16 residues. V was shortened by 4 bases and J by 2 bases, with 16 bases between the two germline ends. In DNA form, the CDR3 reads TGTGCCAGCAGCAGGGCGACAGAGCTAACCTACAATGAGCAGTTCTTC. Its protein is CASSRATELTYNEQFF.

The chain uses TRBV2 and TRBJ2-4, with 11 bases fitting TRBD1. The CDR3 loop spans 16 amino acids. J lost 7 bases, V lost 6 bases, and 11 bases had no gene match. Germline assignment: CDR1 SNHLY and CDR2 FYNNEI. The CDR3 DNA reads as TGTGCCAGCAGCGACACCGGGACAGGGGGGTGGAACATTCAGTACTTC. This gives the protein CASSDTGTGGWNIQYF.